The sample holds a few counts of the clone carrying this T cell receptor beta chain. Germline CDR1 reads SEHNR; CDR2 reads FQNEAQ (reference sequence). V lost 8 bases, J lost 6 bases, and 6 bases stayed unmatched. This CDR3 comprises 13 residues. These data originate in a study of molecular identifiers for immune sequencing clone quantification. CD8+CD4-CCR7+CD45RA+ cells were sorted as naive CD8 T cells. TCRdb ran MiXCR on the PCR reads and lists one entry per CDR3 protein. The sample consists of 350,000 or so distinct CDR3 sequences, 20% to 25% of them appearing once. The source of this sequence is a human donor in good health. Some libraries in this study had Jurkat cell RNA spiked in. Sequencing was carried out using naive CD8+ T cells from blood, with Jurkat cell RNA spiked in. Specified subset: FACS-sorted CD8+CD4-CCR7+CD45RA+ naive T cells. The chain uses TRBV7-9 and TRBJ2-3; 9 bases are a match to TRBD1. CDR3: CASLGTGRDTQYF. The CDR3 DNA reads TGTGCCAGCCTCGGGACAGGGCGCGATACGCAGTATTTT. Full variable domain (missing parts from reference TRBV7-9 and TRBJ2-3): DTGVSQNPRHKITKRGQNVTFRCDPISEHNRLYWYRQTLGQGPEFLTYFQNEAQLEKSRLLSDRFSAERPKGSFSTLEIQRTEQGDSAMYLCASLGTGRDTQYFGPGTRLTVL.